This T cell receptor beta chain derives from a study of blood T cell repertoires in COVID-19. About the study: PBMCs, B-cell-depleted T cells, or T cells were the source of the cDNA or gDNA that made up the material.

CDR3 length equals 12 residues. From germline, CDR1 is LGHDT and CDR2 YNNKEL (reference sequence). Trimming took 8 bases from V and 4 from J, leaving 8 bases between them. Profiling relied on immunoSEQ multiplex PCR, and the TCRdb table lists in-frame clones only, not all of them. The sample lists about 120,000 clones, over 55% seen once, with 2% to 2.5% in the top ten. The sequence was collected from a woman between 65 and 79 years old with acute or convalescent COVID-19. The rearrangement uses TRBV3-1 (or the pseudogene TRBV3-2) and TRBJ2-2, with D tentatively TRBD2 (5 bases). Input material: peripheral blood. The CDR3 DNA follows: TGTGCCAGCCTGGCGGGCACCGGGGAGCTGTTTTTT. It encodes CASLAGTGELFF.